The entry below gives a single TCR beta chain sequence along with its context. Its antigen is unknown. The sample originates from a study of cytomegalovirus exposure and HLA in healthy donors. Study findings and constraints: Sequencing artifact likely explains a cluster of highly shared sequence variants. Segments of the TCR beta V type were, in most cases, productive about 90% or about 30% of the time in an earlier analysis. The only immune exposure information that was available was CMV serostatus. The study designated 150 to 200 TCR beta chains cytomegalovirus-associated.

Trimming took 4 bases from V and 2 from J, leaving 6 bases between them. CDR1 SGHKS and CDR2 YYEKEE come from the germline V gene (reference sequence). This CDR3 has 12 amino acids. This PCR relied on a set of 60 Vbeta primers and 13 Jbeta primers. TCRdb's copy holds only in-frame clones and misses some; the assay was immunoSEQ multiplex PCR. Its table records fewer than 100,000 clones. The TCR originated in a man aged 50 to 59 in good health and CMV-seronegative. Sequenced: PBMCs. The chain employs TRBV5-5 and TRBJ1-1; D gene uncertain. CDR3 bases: TGTGCCAGCAGCCAGGAAAACACTGAAGCTTTCTTT. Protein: CASSQENTEAFF.